Detailed here is one T cell receptor beta chain. Its specificity is not known. The data are from a study of blood T cells in healthy people across ages. A J-beta primer mix and a sample-barcoded 5' primer were used in a second PCR of roughly 7 to 12 cycles. Each TCR beta cDNA got a 12-nucleotide random molecular identifier. TCRdb itself ran the 5' RACE reads through MiXCR, one entry per CDR3 protein. This sample has hundreds of thousands of distinct CDR3 sequences, with around 52% found just once. Findings and caveats of the study: Those diversity estimates obtained from one million T cells were thought to be underestimates. TCR beta diversity tracked closely with naive T cell percentage.

The sample comprised blood. The source is an elderly woman in good health.

The CDR3 loop reads CSARGAGGTYEQYF. The CDR3 DNA is TGCAGTGCTAGAGGGGCGGGGGGAACCTACGAGCAGTACTTC. This chain uses TRBV20-1 with TRBJ2-4; 8 bases fit TRBD2. The J call may be incorrect, as the DNA end agrees better with TRBJ2-7. Per the germline V gene, CDR1 is DFQATT and CDR2 is SNEGSKA (reference sequence). The CDR3 loop spans 14 amino acids.